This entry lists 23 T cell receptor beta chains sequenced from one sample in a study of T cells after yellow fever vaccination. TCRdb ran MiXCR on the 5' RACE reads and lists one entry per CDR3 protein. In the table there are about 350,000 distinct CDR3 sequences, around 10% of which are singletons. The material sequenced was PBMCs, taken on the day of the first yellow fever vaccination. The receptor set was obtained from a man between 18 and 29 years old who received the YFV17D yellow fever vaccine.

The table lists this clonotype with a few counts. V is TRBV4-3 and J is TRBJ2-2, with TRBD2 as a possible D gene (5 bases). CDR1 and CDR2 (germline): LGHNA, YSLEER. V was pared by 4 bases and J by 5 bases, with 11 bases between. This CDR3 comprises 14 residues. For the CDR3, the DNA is TGCGCCAGCAGCCCCCGAGGGCGGACCGGGGAGCTGTTTTTT. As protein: CASSPRGRTGELFF.

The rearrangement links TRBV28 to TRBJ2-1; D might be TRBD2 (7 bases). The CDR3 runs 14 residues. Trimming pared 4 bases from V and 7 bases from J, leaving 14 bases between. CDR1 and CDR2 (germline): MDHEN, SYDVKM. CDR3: CASSSGDYRNEQFF. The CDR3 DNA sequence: TGTGCCAGCAGTTCAGGGGACTATCGGAATGAGCAGTTCTTC.

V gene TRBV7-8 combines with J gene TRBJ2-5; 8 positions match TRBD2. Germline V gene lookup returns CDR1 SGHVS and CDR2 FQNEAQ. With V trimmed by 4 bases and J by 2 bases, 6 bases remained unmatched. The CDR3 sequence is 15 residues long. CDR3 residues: CASSSGTRLQETQYF. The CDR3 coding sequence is TGTGCCAGCAGCTCCGGGACTAGGCTACAAGAGACCCAGTACTTC.

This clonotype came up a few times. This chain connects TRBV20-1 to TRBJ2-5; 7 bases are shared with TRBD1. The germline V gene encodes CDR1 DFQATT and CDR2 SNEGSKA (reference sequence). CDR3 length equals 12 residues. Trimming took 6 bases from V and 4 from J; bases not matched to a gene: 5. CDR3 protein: CSANRGRETQYF. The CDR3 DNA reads TGCAGTGCGAACAGGGGACGAGAGACCCAGTACTTC.

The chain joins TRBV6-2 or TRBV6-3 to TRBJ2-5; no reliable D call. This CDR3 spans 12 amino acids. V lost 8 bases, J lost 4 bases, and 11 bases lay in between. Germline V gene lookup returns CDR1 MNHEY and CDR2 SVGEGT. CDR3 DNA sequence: TGTGCCAGCTCCAGTGGAGTAGAGACCCAGTACTTC. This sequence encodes CASSSGVETQYF.

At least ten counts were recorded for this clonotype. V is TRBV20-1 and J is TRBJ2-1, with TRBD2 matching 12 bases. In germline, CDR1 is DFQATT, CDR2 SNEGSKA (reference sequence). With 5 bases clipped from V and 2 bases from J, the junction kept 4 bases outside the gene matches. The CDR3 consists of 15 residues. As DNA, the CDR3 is TGCAGTGCTGTACTAGCGGGGGGTACCTACAATGAGCAGTTCTTC. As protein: CSAVLAGGTYNEQFF.

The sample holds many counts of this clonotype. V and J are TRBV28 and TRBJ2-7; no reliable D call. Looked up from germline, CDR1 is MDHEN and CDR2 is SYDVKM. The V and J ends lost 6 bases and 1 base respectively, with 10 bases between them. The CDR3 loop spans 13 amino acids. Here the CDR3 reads CASSHIQSYEQYV. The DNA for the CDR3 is TGTGCCAGCAGCCACATTCAGTCCTACGAGCAGTACGTC.

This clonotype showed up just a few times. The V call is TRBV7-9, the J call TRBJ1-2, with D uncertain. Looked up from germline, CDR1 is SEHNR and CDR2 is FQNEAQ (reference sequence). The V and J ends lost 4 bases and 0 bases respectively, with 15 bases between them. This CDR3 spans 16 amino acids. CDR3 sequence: CASSSLQREANYGYTF. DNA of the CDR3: TGTGCCAGCAGCTCCCTACAACGGGAAGCTAACTATGGCTACACCTTC.

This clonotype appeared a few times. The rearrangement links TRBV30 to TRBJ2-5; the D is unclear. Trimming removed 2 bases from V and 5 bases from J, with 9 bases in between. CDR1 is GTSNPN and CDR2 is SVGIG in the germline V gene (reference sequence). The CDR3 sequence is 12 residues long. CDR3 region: CAWSSVAETQYF. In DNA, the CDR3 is TGTGCCTGGAGTTCCGTCGCGGAGACCCAGTACTTC. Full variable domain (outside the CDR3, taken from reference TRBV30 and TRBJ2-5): SQTIHQWPATLVQPVGSPLSLECTVEGTSNPNLYWYRQAAGRGLQLLFYSVGIGQISSEVPQNLSASRPQDRQFILSSKKLLLSDSGFYLCAWSSVAETQYFGPGTRLLVL.

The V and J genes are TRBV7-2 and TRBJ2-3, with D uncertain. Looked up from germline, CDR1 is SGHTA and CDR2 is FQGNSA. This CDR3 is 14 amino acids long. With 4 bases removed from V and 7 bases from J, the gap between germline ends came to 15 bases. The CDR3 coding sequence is TGTGCCAGCAGCTCCTCGTATAGCTCCCATACGCAGTATTTT. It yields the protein CASSSSYSSHTQYF.

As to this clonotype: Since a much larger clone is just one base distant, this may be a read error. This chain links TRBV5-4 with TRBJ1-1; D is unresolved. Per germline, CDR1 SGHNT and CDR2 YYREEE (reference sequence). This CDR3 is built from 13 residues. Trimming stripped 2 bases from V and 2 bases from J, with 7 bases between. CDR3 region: CASSFYSNTEAFF. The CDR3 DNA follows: TGTGCCAGCAGCTTTTACAGTAACACTGAAGCTTTCTTT.

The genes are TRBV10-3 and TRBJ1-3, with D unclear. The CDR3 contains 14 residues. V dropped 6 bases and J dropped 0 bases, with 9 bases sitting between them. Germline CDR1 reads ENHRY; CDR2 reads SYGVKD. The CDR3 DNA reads TGTGCCATCAGACCAGGAGACTCTGGAAACACCATATATTTT. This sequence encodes CAIRPGDSGNTIYF.

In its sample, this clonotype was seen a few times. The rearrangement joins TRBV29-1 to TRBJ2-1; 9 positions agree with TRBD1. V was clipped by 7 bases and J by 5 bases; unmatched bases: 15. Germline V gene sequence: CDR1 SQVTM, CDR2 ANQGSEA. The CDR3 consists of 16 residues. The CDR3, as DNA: TGCAGCGCGGGGGGAGGGACAGGGAAGTCCAACAATGAGCAGTTCTTC. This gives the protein CSAGGGTGKSNNEQFF.

CDR3: CASSPISGGGYNEQFF. CDR3 nucleotides: TGCGCCAGCAGCCCGATATCCGGGGGCGGGTACAATGAGCAGTTCTTC. This sequence joins TRBV4-3 and TRBJ2-1; D may match TRBD1 or TRBD2 (6 bases each). Germline assignment: CDR1 LGHNA and CDR2 YSLEER. The CDR3 loop spans 16 amino acids. V gave up 4 bases and J gave up 4 bases, with 17 bases separating them.

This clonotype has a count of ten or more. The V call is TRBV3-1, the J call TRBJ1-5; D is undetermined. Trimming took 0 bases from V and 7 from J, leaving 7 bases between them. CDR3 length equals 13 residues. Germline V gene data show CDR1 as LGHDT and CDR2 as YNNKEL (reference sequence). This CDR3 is CASSQDPEQPQHF. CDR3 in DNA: TGTGCCAGCAGCCAAGATCCGGAGCAGCCCCAGCATTTT.

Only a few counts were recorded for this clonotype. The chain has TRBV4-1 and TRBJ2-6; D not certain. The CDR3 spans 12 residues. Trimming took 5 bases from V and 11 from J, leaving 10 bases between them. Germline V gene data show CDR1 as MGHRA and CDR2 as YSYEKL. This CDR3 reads CASSARLDVLTF. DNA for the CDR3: TGCGCCAGCAGCGCCCGGTTGGACGTCCTGACTTTC.

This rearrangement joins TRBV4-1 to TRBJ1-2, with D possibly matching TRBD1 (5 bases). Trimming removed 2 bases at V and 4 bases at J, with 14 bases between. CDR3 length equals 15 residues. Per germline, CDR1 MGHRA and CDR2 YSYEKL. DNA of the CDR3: TGCGCCAGCAGCCAAAACCGGGACGGAACCTATGGCTACACCTTC. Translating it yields CASSQNRDGTYGYTF.

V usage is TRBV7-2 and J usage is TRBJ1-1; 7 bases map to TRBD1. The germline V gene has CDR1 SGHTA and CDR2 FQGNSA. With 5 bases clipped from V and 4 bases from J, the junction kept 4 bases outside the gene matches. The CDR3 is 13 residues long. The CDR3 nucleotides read TGTGCCAGCAGCACCCACAGGGGCACTGAAGCTTTCTTT. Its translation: CASSTHRGTEAFF. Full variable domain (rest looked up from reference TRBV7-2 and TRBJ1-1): GAGVSQSPSNKVTEKGKDVELRCDPISGHTALYWYRQSLGQGLEFLIYFQGNSAPDKSGLPSDRFSAERTGGSVSTLTIQRTQQEDSAVYLCASSTHRGTEAFFGQGTRLTVV.

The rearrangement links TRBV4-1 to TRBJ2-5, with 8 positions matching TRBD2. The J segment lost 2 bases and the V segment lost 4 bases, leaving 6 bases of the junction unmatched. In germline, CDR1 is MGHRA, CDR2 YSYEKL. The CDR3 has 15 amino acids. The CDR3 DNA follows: TGCGCCAGCAGCCCGGGGGGGCGGGGTCAAGAGACCCAGTACTTC. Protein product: CASSPGGRGQETQYF.

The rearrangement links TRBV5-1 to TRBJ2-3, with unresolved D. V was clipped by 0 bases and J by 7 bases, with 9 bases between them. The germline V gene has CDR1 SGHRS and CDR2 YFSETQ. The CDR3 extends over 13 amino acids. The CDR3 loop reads CASSLAGVNTQYF. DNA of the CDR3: TGCGCCAGCAGCTTGGCTGGGGTAAATACGCAGTATTTT.

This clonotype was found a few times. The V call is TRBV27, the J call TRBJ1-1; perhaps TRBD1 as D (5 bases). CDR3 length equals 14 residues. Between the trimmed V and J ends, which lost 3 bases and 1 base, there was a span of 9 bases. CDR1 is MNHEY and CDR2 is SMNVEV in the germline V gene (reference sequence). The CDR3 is CASSFRGGNTEAFF. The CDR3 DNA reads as TGTGCCAGCAGTTTTCGCGGGGGGAACACTGAAGCTTTCTTT.

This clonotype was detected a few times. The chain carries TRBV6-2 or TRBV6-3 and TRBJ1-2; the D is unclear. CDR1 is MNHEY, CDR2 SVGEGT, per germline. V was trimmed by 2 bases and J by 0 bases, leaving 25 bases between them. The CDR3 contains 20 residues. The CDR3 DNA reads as TGTGCCAGCAGTTACCGGCGGTTTTGGAAGGTGACAATCGCTAACTATGGCTACACCTTC. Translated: CASSYRRFWKVTIANYGYTF.

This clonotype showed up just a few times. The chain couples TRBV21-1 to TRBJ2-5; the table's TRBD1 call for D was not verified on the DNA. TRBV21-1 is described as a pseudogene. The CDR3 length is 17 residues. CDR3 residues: CASILTIGTGGRDTQYF. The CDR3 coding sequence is TGTGCCAGCATCTTAACGATAGGGACAGGGGGCCGGGACACCCAGTACTTC.